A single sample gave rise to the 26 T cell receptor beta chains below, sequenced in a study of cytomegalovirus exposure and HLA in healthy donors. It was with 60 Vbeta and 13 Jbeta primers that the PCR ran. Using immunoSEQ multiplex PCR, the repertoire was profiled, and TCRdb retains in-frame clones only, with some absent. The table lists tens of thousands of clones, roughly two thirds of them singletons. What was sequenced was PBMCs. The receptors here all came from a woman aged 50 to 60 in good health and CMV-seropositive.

CDR3 sequence reads: CASSVGGHVNYGYTF. The DNA of the CDR3 is TGTGCCAGCAGCGTAGGGGGACACGTTAACTATGGCTACACCTTC. The chain recombines TRBV9 with TRBJ1-2; a weak D match, TRBD1 (6 bases). Deletions cut 0 bases from V and 1 base from J, with 10 bases between. This CDR3 is 15 amino acids long. Per germline, CDR1 SGDLS and CDR2 YYNGEE.

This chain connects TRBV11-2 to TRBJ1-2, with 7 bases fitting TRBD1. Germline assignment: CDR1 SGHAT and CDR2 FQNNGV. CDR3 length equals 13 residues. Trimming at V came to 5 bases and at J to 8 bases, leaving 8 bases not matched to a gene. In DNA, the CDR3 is TGTGCCAGCAGCCTAACAGGGGAGAACGGCTACACCTTC. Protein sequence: CASSLTGENGYTF.

DNA of the CDR3: TGCGCCAGCAGCCAAGATCCTAGTAGGGCGGGGGAGCAGTACTTC. Translating gives CASSQDPSRAGEQYF. This chain links TRBV4-1 with TRBJ2-7, with D possibly matching TRBD2 (6 bases). Between the trimmed V and J ends, which lost 0 bases and 7 bases, there was a span of 16 bases. The CDR3 is made up of 15 amino acids. Germline V CDR1 and CDR2: MGHRA, YSYEKL.

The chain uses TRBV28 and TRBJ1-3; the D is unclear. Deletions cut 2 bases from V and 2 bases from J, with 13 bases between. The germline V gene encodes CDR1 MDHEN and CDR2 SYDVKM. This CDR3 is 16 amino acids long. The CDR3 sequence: CASSLKAEIAGNTIYF. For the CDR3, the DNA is TGTGCCAGCAGTTTAAAAGCGGAAATAGCTGGAAACACCATATATTTT. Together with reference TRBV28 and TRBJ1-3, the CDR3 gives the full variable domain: DVKVTQSSRYLVKRTGEKVFLECVQDMDHENMFWYRQDPGLGLRLIYFSYDVKMKEKGDIPEGYSVSREKKERFSLILESASTNQTSMYLCASSLKAEIAGNTIYFGEGSWLTVV.

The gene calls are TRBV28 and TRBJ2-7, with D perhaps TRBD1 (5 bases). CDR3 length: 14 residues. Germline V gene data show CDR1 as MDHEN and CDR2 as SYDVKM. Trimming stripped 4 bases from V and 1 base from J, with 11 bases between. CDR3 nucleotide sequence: TGTGCCAGCAGTTCCCACAGGACGTCCTACGAGCAGTACGTC. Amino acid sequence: CASSSHRTSYEQYV.

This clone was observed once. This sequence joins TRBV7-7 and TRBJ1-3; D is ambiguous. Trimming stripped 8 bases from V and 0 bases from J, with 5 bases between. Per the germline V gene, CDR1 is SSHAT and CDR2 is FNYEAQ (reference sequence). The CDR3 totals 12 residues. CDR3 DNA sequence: TGTGCCAGCCGTATCTCTGGAAACACCATATATTTT. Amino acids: CASRISGNTIYF.

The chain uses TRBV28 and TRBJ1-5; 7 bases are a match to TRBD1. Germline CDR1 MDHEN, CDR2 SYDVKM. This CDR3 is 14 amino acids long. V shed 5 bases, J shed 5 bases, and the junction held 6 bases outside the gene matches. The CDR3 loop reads CASSRDRPYQPQHF. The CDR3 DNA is TGTGCCAGCAGTAGGGACAGACCCTATCAGCCCCAGCATTTT. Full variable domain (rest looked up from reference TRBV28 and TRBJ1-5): DVKVTQSSRYLVKRTGEKVFLECVQDMDHENMFWYRQDPGLGLRLIYFSYDVKMKEKGDIPEGYSVSREKKERFSLILESASTNQTSMYLCASSRDRPYQPQHFGDGTRLSIL.

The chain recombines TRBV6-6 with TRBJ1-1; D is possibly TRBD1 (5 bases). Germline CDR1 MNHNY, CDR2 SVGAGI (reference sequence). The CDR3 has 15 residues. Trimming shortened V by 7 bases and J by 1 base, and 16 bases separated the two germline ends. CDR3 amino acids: CASILGRTKNTEAFF. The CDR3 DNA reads TGTGCCAGCATACTGGGGAGGACAAAGAACACTGAAGCTTTCTTT.

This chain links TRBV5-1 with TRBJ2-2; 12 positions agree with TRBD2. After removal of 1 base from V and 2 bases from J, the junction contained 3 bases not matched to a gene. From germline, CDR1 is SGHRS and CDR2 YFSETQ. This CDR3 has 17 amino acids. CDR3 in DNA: TGCGCCAGCAGCTTGCCTAGCGGGGGGGCCAACACCGGGGAGCTGTTTTTT. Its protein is CASSLPSGGANTGELFF.

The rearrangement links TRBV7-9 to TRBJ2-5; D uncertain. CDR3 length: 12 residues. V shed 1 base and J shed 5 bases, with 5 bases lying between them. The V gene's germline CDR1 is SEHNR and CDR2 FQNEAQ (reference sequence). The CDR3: CASSLEEETQYF. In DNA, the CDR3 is TGTGCCAGCAGCTTAGAGGAGGAGACCCAGTACTTC.

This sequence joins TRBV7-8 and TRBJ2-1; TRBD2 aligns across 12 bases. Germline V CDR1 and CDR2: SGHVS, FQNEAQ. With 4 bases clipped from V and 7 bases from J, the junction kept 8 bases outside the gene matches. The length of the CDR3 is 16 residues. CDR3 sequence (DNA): TGTGCCAGCAGCTCCTGGACTAGCGGGGTTAAGAATGAGCAGTTCTTC. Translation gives CASSSWTSGVKNEQFF.

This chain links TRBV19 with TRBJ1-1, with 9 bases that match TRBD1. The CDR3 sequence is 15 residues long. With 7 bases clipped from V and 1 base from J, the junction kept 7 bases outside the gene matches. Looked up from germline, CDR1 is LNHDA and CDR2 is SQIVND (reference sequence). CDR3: CASTQRTGENTEAFF. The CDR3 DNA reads TGTGCCAGTACCCAGAGGACAGGGGAGAACACTGAAGCTTTCTTT.

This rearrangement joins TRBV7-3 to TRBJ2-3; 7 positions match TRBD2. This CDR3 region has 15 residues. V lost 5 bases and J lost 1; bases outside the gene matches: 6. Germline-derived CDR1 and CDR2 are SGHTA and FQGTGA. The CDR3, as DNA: TGTGCCAGCAGCCCTCAGCGGGGCCGCACAGATACGCAGTATTTT. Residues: CASSPQRGRTDTQYF.

CDR3 nucleotides: TGTGCCAGCAGCGTAGACGGGACAACTCTCTCCTACGAGCAGTACTTC. Its protein product is CASSVDGTTLSYEQYF. The rearrangement links TRBV9 to TRBJ2-5; D might be TRBD1 (6 bases). The J call may be wrong; the DNA end is better matched by TRBJ2-7. The CDR3 totals 16 residues. Germline V CDR1 and CDR2: SGDLS, YYNGEE.

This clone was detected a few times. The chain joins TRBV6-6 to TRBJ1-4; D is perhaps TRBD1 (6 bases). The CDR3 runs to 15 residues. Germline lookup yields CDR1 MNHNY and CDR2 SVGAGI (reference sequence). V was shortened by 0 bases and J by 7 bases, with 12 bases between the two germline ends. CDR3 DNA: TGTGCCAGCAGTTACTCTGGGGGCAGGTTTGAAAAACTGTTTTTT. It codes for CASSYSGGRFEKLFF.

The CDR3 loop is CAISTGQQGSTEAFF. The DNA for the CDR3 is TGTGCCATCAGTACCGGACAGCAGGGTAGCACTGAAGCTTTCTTT. This chain joins TRBV10-3 and TRBJ1-1; tentative D call: TRBD1 (6 bases). CDR1 and CDR2 (germline): ENHRY, SYGVKD. Deletions cut 5 bases from V and 4 bases from J, with 17 bases between. CDR3 length equals 15 residues.

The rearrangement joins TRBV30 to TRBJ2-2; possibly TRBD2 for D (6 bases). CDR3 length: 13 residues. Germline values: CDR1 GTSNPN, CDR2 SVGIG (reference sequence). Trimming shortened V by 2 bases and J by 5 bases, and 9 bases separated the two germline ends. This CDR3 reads CAWSNGGTGELFF. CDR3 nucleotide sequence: TGTGCCTGGAGTAACGGGGGTACCGGGGAGCTGTTTTTT.

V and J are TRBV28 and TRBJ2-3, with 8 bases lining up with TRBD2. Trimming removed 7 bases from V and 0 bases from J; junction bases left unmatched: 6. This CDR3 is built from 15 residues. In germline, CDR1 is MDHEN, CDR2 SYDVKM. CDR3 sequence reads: CASKVPGGSTDTQYF. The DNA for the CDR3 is TGTGCCAGCAAGGTGCCGGGGGGGAGCACAGATACGCAGTATTTT.

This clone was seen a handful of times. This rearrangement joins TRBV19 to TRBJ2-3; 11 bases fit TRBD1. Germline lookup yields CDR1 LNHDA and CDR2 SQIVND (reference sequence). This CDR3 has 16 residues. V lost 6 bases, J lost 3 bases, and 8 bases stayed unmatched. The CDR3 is CASRFLGQGGTDTQYF. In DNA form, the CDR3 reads TGTGCCAGTAGATTCTTGGGACAGGGGGGGACAGATACGCAGTATTTT.

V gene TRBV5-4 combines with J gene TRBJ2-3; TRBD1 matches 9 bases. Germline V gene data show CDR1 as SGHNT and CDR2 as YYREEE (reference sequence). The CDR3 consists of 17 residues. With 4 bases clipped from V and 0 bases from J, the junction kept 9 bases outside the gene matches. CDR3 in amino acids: CASSRKGQGPSTDTQYF. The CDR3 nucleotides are TGTGCCAGCAGCCGTAAGGGACAGGGCCCTAGCACAGATACGCAGTATTTT.

Here the CDR3 DNA reads TGTGCCAGCAAACTAGCGAACACCGGGGAGCTGTTTTTT. It yields the protein CASKLANTGELFF. This chain uses TRBV7-3 with TRBJ2-2; possibly TRBD2 for D (5 bases). This CDR3 spans 13 amino acids. Germline CDR1 reads SGHTA; CDR2 reads FQGTGA. V was clipped by 7 bases and J by 0 bases, with 6 bases between them.

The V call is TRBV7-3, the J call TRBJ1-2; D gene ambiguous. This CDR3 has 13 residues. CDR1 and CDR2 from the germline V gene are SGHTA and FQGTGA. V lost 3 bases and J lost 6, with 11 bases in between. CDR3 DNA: TGTGCCAGCAGCTTCGGGTCTGCCAATGGCTACACCTTC. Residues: CASSFGSANGYTF.

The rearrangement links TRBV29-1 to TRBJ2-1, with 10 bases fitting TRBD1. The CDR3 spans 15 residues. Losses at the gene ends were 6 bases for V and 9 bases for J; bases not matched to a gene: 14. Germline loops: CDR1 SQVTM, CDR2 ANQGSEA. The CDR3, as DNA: TGCAGCGTCGCTGGACAGGGGGGACGTTTTTTTGAGCAGTTCTTC. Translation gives CSVAGQGGRFFEQFF.

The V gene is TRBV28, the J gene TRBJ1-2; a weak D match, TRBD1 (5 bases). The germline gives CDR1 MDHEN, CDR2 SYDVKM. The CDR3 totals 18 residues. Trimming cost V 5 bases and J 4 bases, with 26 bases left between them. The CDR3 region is CASSPGPGRHGGFYGYTF. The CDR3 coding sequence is TGTGCCAGCAGTCCGGGACCAGGGAGGCATGGTGGCTTCTATGGCTACACCTTC.

DNA for the CDR3: TGTGCCAGCACTACCTCCTACGAGCAGTACTTC. As protein: CASTTSYEQYF. This chain joins TRBV6-1 and TRBJ2-5; D gene unclear. The J call is doubtful: the DNA matches TRBJ2-7 better. The germline gives CDR1 MNHNS, CDR2 SASEGT. CDR3 length equals 11 residues.

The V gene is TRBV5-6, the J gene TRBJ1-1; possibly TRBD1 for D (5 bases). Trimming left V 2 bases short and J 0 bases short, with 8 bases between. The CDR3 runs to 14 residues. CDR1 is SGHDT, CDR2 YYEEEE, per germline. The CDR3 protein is CASSLQALNTEAFF. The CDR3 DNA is TGTGCCAGCAGCTTACAGGCGCTGAACACTGAAGCTTTCTTT.